These 8 T cell receptor beta chains share one sample of origin, sequenced in a study of T cell responses to AZD1222 COVID-19 vaccine. Sequencing was performed with immunoSEQ multiplex PCR; in TCRdb, only in-frame clones are kept and a portion is missing. Found here are more than 85,000 clones, 85% to 95% of them singletons; the top ten hold 7.8%. The sample consisted of peripheral blood, taken on day 0 of AZD1222 vaccination. The receptor source for this set is an adult in good health.

The chain is built from TRBV28 and TRBJ1-2; D remains ambiguous. V was pared by 5 bases and J by 6 bases, with 13 bases between. From germline, CDR1 is MDHEN and CDR2 SYDVKM. CDR3 length: 13 residues. CDR3 sequence reads: CASSANWMNGYTF. As DNA, the CDR3 is TGTGCCAGCAGTGCTAATTGGATGAATGGCTACACCTTC.

By share, this clone counts as medium-sized. V usage is TRBV6-5 and J usage is TRBJ1-2, with D uncertain. The length of the CDR3 is 14 residues. The ends were cut back, 6 bases at V and 2 bases at J, with 13 bases in the middle. Germline-derived CDR1 and CDR2 are MNHEY and SVGAGI. The CDR3 nucleotides are TGTGCCAGCAGCCCGATGAACTGGAACTATGGCTACACCTTC. Protein: CASSPMNWNYGYTF.

The gene calls are TRBV4-1 and TRBJ1-1; D might be TRBD1 (5 bases). This CDR3 comprises 13 residues. V was shortened by 4 bases and J by 7 bases, with 13 bases between the two germline ends. CDR1 MGHRA and CDR2 YSYEKL come from the germline V gene. The CDR3 nucleotides are TGCGCCAGCAGCCCAGCTGGGACTAATGAAGCTTTCTTT. It is translated as CASSPAGTNEAFF.

The chain combines TRBV28 with TRBJ1-1; D perhaps matches TRBD1 (5 bases). The CDR3 consists of 14 residues. Germline CDR1 reads MDHEN; CDR2 reads SYDVKM. Trimming removed 3 bases at V and 6 bases at J, with 14 bases between. CDR3 coding DNA: TGTGCCAGCAGTTTGGGGCCGACATACTCTGAAGCTTTCTTT. Residues: CASSLGPTYSEAFF. The full variable domain, in which reference TRBV28 and TRBJ1-1 provide the parts outside the CDR3, is DVKVTQSSRYLVKRTGEKVFLECVQDMDHENMFWYRQDPGLGLRLIYFSYDVKMKEKGDIPEGYSVSREKKERFSLILESASTNQTSMYLCASSLGPTYSEAFFGQGTRLTVV.

The chain joins TRBV19 to TRBJ1-6; D gene ambiguous. The CDR3 totals 14 residues. Trimming left V 9 bases short and J 4 bases short, with 13 bases between. Germline lookup yields CDR1 LNHDA and CDR2 SQIVND (reference sequence). In DNA, the CDR3 is TGTGCCAGCTCCCCGGGAATATATAATTCACCCCTCCACTTT. This codes for CASSPGIYNSPLHF.

The V call is TRBV6-5, the J call TRBJ2-7, with 7 bases that match TRBD1. The CDR3 is 15 residues long. With V trimmed by 1 base and J by 6 bases, 9 bases remained unmatched. CDR1 is MNHEY, CDR2 SVGAGI, per germline. The CDR3 DNA reads as TGTGCCAGCAGTTACTACCGGACAGGCCTTTCCGAGCAGTACTTC. It is translated as CASSYYRTGLSEQYF.

The chain couples TRBV5-1 to TRBJ2-7; 7 positions match TRBD1. Per germline, CDR1 SGHRS and CDR2 YFSETQ. The junction had 9 bases not matched to a gene; V was cut back by 3 bases and J by 3 bases. The CDR3 extends over 15 amino acids. CDR3 amino acids: CASSYLTGPDYEQYF. The CDR3 coding sequence is TGCGCCAGCAGCTACCTGACAGGGCCGGACTACGAGCAGTACTTC.

V is TRBV5-4 and J is TRBJ2-5; D not certain. The V end was cut by 0 bases, the J end by 2 bases, with 5 bases between. Germline V gene lookup returns CDR1 SGHNT and CDR2 YYREEE (reference sequence). The CDR3 loop spans 13 amino acids. The CDR3 protein is CASSLDPQETQYF. DNA of the CDR3: TGTGCCAGCAGCTTGGACCCACAAGAGACCCAGTACTTC.